This TCR beta chain stems from a study of type 1 regulatory T cells. Study background: An in vitro protocol generated T-allo10, a Tr1-enriched, alloantigen-specific CD4 T cell product.

Sample share makes this clonotype medium-sized. Its target is not known. A read error may produce the germline difference seen at one junction end. The CDR3 runs 10 residues. Germline CDR1 SQVTM, CDR2 ANQGSEA. The graft donor-derived T-allo10 cells reportedly recognize host alloantigens, are anergic, and suppress alloantigen-specifically. Each CDR3 protein gets one entry after TCRdb re-called the reads with MiXCR. The sample has thousands of distinct CDR3 sequences, 25% to 30% seen once. This sequence was found in a human donor in good health. V and J are TRBV29-1 and TRBJ2-3; a weak D match, TRBD2 (5 bases). The sample comprised cultured T cells, either the whole culture or a sorted T cell fraction (not recorded which). Indicated subset: Tr1-enriched cell product generated in vitro against host alloantigens. DNA of the CDR3: TGTGCGGAGGGCACAGATACGCAGTATTTT. It yields the protein CAEGTDTQYF.